The source of this TCR beta chain is a study of shared clonotypes between healthy human individuals. Study-level information: Used for every donor were three CD4 naive, three CD4 memory, two CD8 naive and one CD8 memory plate.

The V gene's germline CDR1 is MNHNS and CDR2 SASEGT. This CDR3 spans 14 amino acids. The V gene end was trimmed by 6 bases and the J gene end by 5 bases; junction bases not matched to a gene: 6. Measured with immunoSEQ multiplex PCR; TCRdb has only the in-frame clones, and not every one. Among approximately 700,000 clones listed, around 78% were seen once. The study's findings and limits: A generally larger estimated richness was seen in naive subsets than in memory subsets. Clonotypes that were shared across a few donors made up 4.5% to 5% of naive CD4 clonotypes.

As for this clone: Antigen specificity is unknown.

The chain uses TRBV6-1 and TRBJ1-4; 7 bases are shared with TRBD1. The sample taken for sequencing was memory CD4+ T cells sorted from blood. Sample subset: CD45RA-negative fraction. The TCR was taken from a woman under 40 in good health. CDR3 sequence reads: CASRTGAWNEKLFF. As DNA, the CDR3 is TGTGCCAGCAGAACAGGGGCATGGAATGAAAAACTGTTTTTT.